This T cell receptor (beta chain) was profiled in a study of shared clonotypes between healthy human individuals. Study findings and constraints: Represented diversity (both genetic and exposure-history) was limited by the small number of donors. Clonotype sharing levels among donors were expected to vary with sequencing depth.

This CDR3 spans 17 amino acids. Germline assignment: CDR1 SGHRS and CDR2 YFSETQ. With 2 bases clipped from V and 2 bases from J, the junction kept 11 bases outside the gene matches. Donors had no recently reported acute infections or vaccinations and were HIV-negative. Remarks on this clone: What it recognizes is unknown.

Each replicate PCR on the sorted subsets used roughly 190 ng DNA (approximately 27,000 T cell genomes). Assay used: immunoSEQ multiplex PCR; TCRdb lists only in-frame clones, some missing. Seen here are over 400,000 clones, roughly 95% observed once, and the top ten hold 0.05% to 0.08%. Source material: naive CD4+ T cells sorted from blood. This sample's subset: CD45RA+ positively selected. The sequence came from a woman aged 30 to 39 in good health. The chain has TRBV5-1 and TRBJ2-7, with 9 bases matching TRBD1. CDR3 DNA sequence: TGCGCCAGCAGCTTAGGGACAGGGAACGATAAGACCTACGAGCAGTACTTC. Amino acids: CASSLGTGNDKTYEQYF.